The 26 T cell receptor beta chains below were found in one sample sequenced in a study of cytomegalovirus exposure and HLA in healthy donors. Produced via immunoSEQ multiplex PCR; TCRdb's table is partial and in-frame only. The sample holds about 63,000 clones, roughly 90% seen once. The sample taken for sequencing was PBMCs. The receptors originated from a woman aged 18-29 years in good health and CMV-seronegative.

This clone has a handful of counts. The CDR3 loop reads CASSYRQGTNTEAFF. The CDR3 DNA sequence: TGTGCCAGCAGTTACCGACAGGGGACTAACACTGAAGCTTTCTTT. The V gene is TRBV6-5, the J gene TRBJ1-1, with 8 bases matching TRBD1. Trimming took 2 bases from V and 2 from J; bases not matched to a gene: 4. This CDR3 has 15 amino acids. Per germline, CDR1 MNHEY and CDR2 SVGAGI.

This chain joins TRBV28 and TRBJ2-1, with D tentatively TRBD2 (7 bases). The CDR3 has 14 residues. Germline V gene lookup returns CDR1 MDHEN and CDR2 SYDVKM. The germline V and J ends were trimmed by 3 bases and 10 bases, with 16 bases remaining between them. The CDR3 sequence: CASSLGGTSWEQFF. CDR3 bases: TGTGCCAGCAGTTTGGGGGGGACAAGTTGGGAGCAGTTCTTC.

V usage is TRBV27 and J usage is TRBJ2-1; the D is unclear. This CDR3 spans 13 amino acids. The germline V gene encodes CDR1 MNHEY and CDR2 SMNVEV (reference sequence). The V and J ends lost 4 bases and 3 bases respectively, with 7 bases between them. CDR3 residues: CASSSLFYNEQFF. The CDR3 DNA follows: TGTGCCAGCAGTTCCCTCTTCTACAATGAGCAGTTCTTC.

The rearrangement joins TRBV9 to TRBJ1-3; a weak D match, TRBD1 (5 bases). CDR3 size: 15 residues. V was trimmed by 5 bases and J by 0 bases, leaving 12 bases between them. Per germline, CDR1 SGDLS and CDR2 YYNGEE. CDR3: CASRGGLGSGNTIYF. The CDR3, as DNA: TGTGCCAGCAGGGGGGGACTAGGCTCTGGAAACACCATATATTTT.

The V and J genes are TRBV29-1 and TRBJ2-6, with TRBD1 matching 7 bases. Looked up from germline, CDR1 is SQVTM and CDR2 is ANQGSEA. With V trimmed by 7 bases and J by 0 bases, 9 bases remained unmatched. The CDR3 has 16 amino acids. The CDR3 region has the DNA TGCAGCGCCCAGACAGGGCGAACCTCTGGGGCCAACGTCCTGACTTTC. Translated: CSAQTGRTSGANVLTF.

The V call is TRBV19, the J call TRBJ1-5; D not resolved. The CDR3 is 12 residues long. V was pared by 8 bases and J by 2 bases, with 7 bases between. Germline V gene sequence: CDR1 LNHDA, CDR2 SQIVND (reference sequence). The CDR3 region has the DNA TGTGCCAGTGAGAGGGGCAATCAGCCCCAGCATTTT. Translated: CASERGNQPQHF.

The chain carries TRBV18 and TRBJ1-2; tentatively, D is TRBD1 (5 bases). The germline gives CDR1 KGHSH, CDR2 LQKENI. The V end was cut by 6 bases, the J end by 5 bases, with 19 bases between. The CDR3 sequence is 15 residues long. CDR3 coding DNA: TGTGCCAGCTCGATAGACCCAGGGCTTGGATATGGCTACACCTTC. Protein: CASSIDPGLGYGYTF. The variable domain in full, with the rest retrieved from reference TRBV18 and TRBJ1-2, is NAGVMQNPRHLVRRRGQEARLRCSPMKGHSHVYWYRQLPEEGLKFMVYLQKENIIDESGMPKERFSAEFPKEGPSILRIQQVVRGDSAAYFCASSIDPGLGYGYTFGSGTRLTVV.

CDR3 DNA sequence: TGCGCCAGCAGCTCGACTGGATTAACCAGCGGGAGCCTCTACGAGCAGTACTTC. Translating gives CASSSTGLTSGSLYEQYF. The chain carries TRBV5-1 and TRBJ2-7; 8 nucleotides agree with TRBD2. Germline V gene sequence: CDR1 SGHRS, CDR2 YFSETQ. This CDR3 spans 18 amino acids. The V gene end was trimmed by 3 bases and the J gene end by 3 bases; junction bases not matched to a gene: 17.

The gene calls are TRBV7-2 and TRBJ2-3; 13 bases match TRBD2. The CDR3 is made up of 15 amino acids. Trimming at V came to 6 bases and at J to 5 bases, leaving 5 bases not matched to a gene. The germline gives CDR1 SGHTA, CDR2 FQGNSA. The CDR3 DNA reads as TGTGCCAGCAGGCCTACTAGCGGGAGGGGAGATACGCAGTATTTT. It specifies CASRPTSGRGDTQYF.

The DNA for the CDR3 is TGTGCCAGCAGATCAGGACAGATCCCCTATGGCTACACCTTC. Protein: CASRSGQIPYGYTF. V and J are TRBV5-4 and TRBJ1-2, with D possibly TRBD1 on 6 matching bases. In germline, CDR1 is SGHNT, CDR2 YYREEE (reference sequence). The CDR3 has 14 residues. With 5 bases removed from V and 4 bases from J, the gap between germline ends came to 15 bases.

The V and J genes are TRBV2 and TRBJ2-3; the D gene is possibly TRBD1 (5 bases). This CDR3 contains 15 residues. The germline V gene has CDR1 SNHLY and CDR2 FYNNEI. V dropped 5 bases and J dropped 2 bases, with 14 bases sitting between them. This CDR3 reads CASSPRVGSTDTQYF. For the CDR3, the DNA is TGTGCCAGCAGTCCCAGGGTGGGATCCACAGATACGCAGTATTTT. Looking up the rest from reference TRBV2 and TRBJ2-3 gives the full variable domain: EPEVTQTPSHQVTQMGQEVILRCVPISNHLYFYWYRQILGQKVEFLVSFYNNEISEKSEIFDDQFSVERPDGSNFTLKIRSTKLEDSAMYFCASSPRVGSTDTQYFGPGTRLTVL.

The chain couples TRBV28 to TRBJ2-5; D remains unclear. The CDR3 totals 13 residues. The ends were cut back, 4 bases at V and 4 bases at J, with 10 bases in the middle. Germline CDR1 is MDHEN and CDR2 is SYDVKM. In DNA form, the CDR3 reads TGTGCCAGCAGTTCCCCTGATAGAGAGACCCAGTACTTC. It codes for CASSSPDRETQYF.

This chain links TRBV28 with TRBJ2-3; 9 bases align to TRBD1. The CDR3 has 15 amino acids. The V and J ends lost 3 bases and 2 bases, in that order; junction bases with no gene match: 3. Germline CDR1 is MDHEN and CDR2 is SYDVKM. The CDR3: CASSFGTGHTDTQYF. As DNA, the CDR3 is TGTGCCAGCAGTTTCGGGACAGGGCACACAGATACGCAGTATTTT.

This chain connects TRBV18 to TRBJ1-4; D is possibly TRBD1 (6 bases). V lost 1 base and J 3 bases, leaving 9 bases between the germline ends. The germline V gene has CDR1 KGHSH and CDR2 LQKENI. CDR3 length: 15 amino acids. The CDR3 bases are TGTGCCAGCTCACCACTTTCAGGGGCTAATGAAAAACTGTTTTTT. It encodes CASSPLSGANEKLFF. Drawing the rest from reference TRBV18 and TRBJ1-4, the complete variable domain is NAGVMQNPRHLVRRRGQEARLRCSPMKGHSHVYWYRQLPEEGLKFMVYLQKENIIDESGMPKERFSAEFPKEGPSILRIQQVVRGDSAAYFCASSPLSGANEKLFFGSGTQLSVL.

Here the CDR3 DNA reads TGTGCCAGCAGTGAACCCGGGACTATTCGAGATACGCAGTATTTT. This encodes CASSEPGTIRDTQYF. This sequence joins TRBV2 and TRBJ2-3; 7 bases fit TRBD2. Germline V gene sequence: CDR1 SNHLY, CDR2 FYNNEI. V dropped 2 bases and J dropped 5; count of bases not matched to a gene: 7. The CDR3 sequence is 15 residues long.

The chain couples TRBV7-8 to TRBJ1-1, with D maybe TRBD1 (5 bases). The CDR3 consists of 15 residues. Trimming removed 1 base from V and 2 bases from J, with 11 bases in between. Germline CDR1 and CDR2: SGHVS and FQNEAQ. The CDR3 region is CASSLGGGKNTEAFF. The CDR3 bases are TGTGCCAGCAGCTTAGGGGGGGGAAAAAACACTGAAGCTTTCTTT.

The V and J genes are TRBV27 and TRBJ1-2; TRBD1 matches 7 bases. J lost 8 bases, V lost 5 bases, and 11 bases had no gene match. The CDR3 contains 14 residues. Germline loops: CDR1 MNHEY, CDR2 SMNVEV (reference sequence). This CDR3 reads CASSPPGQPEGYTF. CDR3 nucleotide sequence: TGTGCCAGCAGTCCGCCGGGACAGCCCGAGGGCTACACCTTC.

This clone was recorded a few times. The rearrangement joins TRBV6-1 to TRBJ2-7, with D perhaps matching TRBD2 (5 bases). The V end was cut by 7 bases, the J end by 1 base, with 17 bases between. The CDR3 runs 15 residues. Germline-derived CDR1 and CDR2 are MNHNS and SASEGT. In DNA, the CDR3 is TGTGCCAGCACCGAACGGTGGCGGAGGTCCTACGAGCAGTACTTC. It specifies CASTERWRRSYEQYF.

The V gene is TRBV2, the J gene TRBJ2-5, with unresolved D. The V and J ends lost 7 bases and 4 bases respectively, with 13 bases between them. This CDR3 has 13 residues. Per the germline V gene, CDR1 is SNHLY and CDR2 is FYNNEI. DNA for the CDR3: TGTGCCAGCACACCTCCCCCCGGAGAGACCCAGTACTTC. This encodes CASTPPPGETQYF.

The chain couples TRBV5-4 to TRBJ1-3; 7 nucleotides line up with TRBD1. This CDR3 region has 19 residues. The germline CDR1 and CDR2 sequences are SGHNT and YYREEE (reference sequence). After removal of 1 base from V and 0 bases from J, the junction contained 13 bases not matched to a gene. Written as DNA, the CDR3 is TGTGCCAGCAGCTTGTGGGATTCTGGACAGGCACTCTCTGGAAACACCATATATTTT. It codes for CASSLWDSGQALSGNTIYF.

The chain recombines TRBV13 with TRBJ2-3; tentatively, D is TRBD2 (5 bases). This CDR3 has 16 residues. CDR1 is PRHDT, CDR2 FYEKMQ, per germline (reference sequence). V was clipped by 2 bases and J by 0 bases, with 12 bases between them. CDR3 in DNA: TGTGCCAGCAGCTTACGTCGCGGACTTAGCACAGATACGCAGTATTTT. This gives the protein CASSLRRGLSTDTQYF. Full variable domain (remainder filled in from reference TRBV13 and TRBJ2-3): AAGVIQSPRHLIKEKRETATLKCYPIPRHDTVYWYQQGPGQDPQFLISFYEKMQSDKGSIPDRFSAQQFSDYHSELNMSSLELGDSALYFCASSLRRGLSTDTQYFGPGTRLTVL.

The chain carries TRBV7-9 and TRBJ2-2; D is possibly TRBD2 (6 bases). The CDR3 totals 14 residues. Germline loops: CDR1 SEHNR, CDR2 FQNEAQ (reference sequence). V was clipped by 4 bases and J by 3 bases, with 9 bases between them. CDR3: CASSYGRDTGELFF. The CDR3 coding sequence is TGTGCCAGCAGCTACGGGAGAGACACCGGGGAGCTGTTTTTT.

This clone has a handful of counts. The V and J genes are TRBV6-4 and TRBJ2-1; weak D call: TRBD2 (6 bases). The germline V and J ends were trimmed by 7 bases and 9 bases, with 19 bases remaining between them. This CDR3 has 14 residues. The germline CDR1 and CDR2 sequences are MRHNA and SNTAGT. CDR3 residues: CASTLDPEGTEQFF. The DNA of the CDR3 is TGTGCCAGCACACTGGACCCGGAGGGGACTGAGCAGTTCTTC.

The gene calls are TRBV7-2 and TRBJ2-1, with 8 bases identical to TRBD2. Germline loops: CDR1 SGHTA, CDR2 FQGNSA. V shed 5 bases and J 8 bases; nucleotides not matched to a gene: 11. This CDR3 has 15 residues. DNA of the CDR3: TGTGCCAGCAGCAGAACGGGCACTAGCGGAGATGAGCAGTTCTTC. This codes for CASSRTGTSGDEQFF. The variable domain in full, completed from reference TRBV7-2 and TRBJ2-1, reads GAGVSQSPSNKVTEKGKDVELRCDPISGHTALYWYRQSLGQGLEFLIYFQGNSAPDKSGLPSDRFSAERTGGSVSTLTIQRTQQEDSAVYLCASSRTGTSGDEQFFGPGTRLTVL.

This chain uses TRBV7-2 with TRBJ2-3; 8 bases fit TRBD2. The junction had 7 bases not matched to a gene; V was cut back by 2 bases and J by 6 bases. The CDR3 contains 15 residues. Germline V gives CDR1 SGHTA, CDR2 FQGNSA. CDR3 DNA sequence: TGTGCCAGCAGCTTACGGGAGGGGATTCGGGATACGCAGTATTTT. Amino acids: CASSLREGIRDTQYF. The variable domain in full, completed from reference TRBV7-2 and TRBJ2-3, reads GAGVSQSPSNKVTEKGKDVELRCDPISGHTALYWYRQSLGQGLEFLIYFQGNSAPDKSGLPSDRFSAERTGGSVSTLTIQRTQQEDSAVYLCASSLREGIRDTQYFGPGTRLTVL.

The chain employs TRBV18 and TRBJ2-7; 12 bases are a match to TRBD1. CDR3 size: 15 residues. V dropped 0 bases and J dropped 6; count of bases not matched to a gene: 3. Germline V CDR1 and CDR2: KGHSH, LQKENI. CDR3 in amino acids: CASSPPGQGAGEQYF. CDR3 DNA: TGTGCCAGCTCACCACCGGGACAGGGGGCGGGCGAGCAGTACTTC.